The present T cell receptor (beta chain) was sequenced within a study of blood T cell repertoires in COVID-19. Study-level background: The study drew acute and convalescent COVID-19 samples from the United States, Italy and Spain. Nucleic acid was either cDNA or gDNA, and it came from T cells, B-cell-depleted T cells, or PBMCs.

The ends lost 6 bases at V and 6 bases at J; junction bases unmatched: 8. Germline CDR1 reads MNHEY; CDR2 reads SVGAGI. The CDR3 totals 14 residues. The repertoire was sequenced with immunoSEQ multiplex PCR; TCRdb's copy has only in-frame clones and lacks some. Of about 330,000 clones in the sample, roughly 90% were seen once. This receptor was taken from a woman aged 30 to 39 who had recovered from COVID-19. This chain uses TRBV6-5 with TRBJ1-5; 7 positions agree with TRBD1. The sample taken for sequencing was PBMCs or T cells enriched from blood (not recorded which). CDR3 protein: CASSPGTVGQPQHF. In DNA form, the CDR3 reads TGTGCCAGCAGCCCCGGGACAGTAGGTCAGCCCCAGCATTTT.